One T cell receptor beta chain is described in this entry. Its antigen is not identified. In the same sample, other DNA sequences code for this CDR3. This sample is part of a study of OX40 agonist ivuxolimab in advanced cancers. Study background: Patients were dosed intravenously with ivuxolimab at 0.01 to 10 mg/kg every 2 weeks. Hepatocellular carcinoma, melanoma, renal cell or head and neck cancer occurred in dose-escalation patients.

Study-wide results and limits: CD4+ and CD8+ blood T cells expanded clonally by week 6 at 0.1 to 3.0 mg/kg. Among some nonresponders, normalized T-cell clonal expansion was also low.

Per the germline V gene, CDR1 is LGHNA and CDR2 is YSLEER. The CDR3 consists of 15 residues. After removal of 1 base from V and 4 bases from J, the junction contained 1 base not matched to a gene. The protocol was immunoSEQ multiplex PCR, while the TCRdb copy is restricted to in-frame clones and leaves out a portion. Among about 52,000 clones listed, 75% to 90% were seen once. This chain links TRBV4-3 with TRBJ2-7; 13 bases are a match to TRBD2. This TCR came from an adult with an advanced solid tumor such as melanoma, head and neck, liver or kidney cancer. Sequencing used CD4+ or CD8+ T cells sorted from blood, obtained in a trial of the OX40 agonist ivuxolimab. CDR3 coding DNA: TGCGCCAGCAGCCAAGGGACTAGCGGGGGATACGAGCAGTACTTC. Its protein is CASSQGTSGGYEQYF.